The TCR beta chain described here comes from a study of T cell changes during pregnancy in multiple sclerosis. Using immunoSEQ multiplex PCR, the repertoire was profiled, and TCRdb retains in-frame clones only, with some absent. The sample includes fewer than 65,000 clones, 91% seen only once; the top ten take 2.2%. Germline V gene lookup returns CDR1 MNHEY and CDR2 SVGAGI. The trim removed 6 bases at V and 5 bases at J, leaving 5 bases unmatched. The CDR3 totals 13 residues. The source is a female donor in good health, enrolled as a control in a pregnancy study. V gene TRBV6-5 combines with J gene TRBJ2-3; 7 bases align to TRBD1. The sequencing here drew on peripheral blood, taken in the third trimester of pregnancy. The CDR3 DNA reads TGTGCCAGCAGCCGAGGGGGCAGAGATACGCAGTATTTT. Its translation is CASSRGGRDTQYF.